The entry below describes one TCR beta chain. The antigen it binds to is not known. No clone much larger than this one lies a single base away; base qualities are absent. The CDR3 regions of human TCRbeta chains were subjected to immunosequencing. Concerning the study's data processing: TCRs in the repertoires were matched against a reference library of SARS-CoV-2-specific TCRs that had been generated with the MIRA antigen-specificity platform. Breadth was defined as the fraction of unique TCRs that were SARS-CoV-2-associated. Depth was defined as the fraction of total T cells that were SARS-CoV-2-associated. Using the MIRA data, each spike-specific TCR was mapped to the spike region that the TCR reacts to and placed in a CD4 or CD8 class. Log10-transformed breadth and depth values were compared by one-way ANOVA with Sidak's multiple comparisons tests. Here the immuneACCESS table is served through TCRdb, limited to in-frame sequences with V and J called. Missing clones are a known gap in these copies; in checked studies unresolved V genes cover under half, and the rest lacks a known reason. V, J and clone size were drawn from that table, and D and trimming were deduced from the DNA. In this sample the table shows about 120,000 clones, just over 90% of which occur a single time. The ten largest clones take up 4% to 6% of the sample.

The label giving this sample's time point can be read as: about 28 days (+/-7) after the second vaccine dose. AZD1222 recipients with second doses at about 4 weeks or about 12 weeks were pooled, because spike-specific TCR depth and breadth did not differ between schedules. Samples from vaccinated people were obtained from the UK trials COV001 and COV002, which included a single-blind randomized controlled phase 2/3 trial of AZD1222 (ChAdOx1 nCoV-19) in healthy adults. For TCRbeta chain sequencing, PBMC samples were collected from trial participants at day 0 and at day 28 after the second dose. This entry is derived from a study of T cell responses to AZD1222 COVID-19 vaccine (dated by TCRdb to the early 2020s). For the wider study: TCR sequencing covered more than 230 trial participants: nearly 210 given two doses of AZD1222 and about 26 given two doses of MenACWY control vaccine. Trial participants were enrolled by age into subgroups of 18-55, 56-69 and 70-plus years, and roughly 150, 30 and 60 TCR-sequenced participants, respectively, were included in these subgroups.

Looking up the germline V gene (reference sequence) yields CDR1 SEHNR and CDR2 FQNEAQ. V trim: 0 bases; J trim: 9 bases; unmatched bases: 4. The CDR3 sequence holds 15 residues, the cysteine and phenylalanine included. Just the 45-base CDR3 DNA is kept, in frame starting at base 1. What the authors observed across the whole study: Because no day 14 peak-response samples were available, repertoires were characterized only after the peak T cell response. Participants were mostly white British, with more females than males. The authors suggested clonal diversity may have been underestimated. Reportedly, almost half of the unique spike-specific TCRs recognized epitopes lying outside the regions that are mutated in the B.1.351 and B.1.1.7 variants. A significant rise in spike-specific TCR breadth and depth was observed after two AZD1222 doses relative to day 0 and relative to MenACWY recipients. The 56-69-year group was small, and its depth increase did not reach significance, likely because of low power. Vaccine-associated CD4 TCRs spanned the whole spike protein, with dominant responses in regions 160-218 and 743-854. Conclusions about previously exposed vaccinees are limited because only six or seven AZD1222 recipients were SARS-CoV-2 seropositive at baseline.

The rearranged chain carries TRBV7-9 and TRBJ2-1; TRBD2 aligns with 11 central bases. The receptor's source is an adult who received the AZD1222 COVID-19 vaccine. The sample here was peripheral blood, taken 28 days after the second AZD1222 dose. The CDR3 reads as follows: CASSLALAGDSEQFF. The DNA is as follows: TGTGCCAGCAGCTTAGCACTAGCGGGGGACAGTGAGCAGTTCTTC.